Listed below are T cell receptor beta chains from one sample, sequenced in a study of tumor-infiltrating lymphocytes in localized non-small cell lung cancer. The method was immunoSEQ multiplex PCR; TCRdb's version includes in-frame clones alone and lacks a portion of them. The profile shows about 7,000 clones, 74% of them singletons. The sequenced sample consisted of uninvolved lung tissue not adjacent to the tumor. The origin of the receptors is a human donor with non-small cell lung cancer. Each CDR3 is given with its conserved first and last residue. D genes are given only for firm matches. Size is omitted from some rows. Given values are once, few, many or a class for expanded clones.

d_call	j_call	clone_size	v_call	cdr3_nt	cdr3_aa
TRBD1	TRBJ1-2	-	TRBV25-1	TGTGCCAGCAGTGAAGGACAGGCCCTCTATGGCTACACCTTC	CASSEGQALYGYTF
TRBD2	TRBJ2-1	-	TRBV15	TGTGCCACCAGCAGAGATGGGAGGGATGAGCAGTTCTTC	CATSRDGRDEQFF
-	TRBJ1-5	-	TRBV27	TGTGCCAGCAGCCTTAAACAGGGATGGCAGCCCCAGCATTTT	CASSLKQGWQPQHF
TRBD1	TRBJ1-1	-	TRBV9	TGTGCCAGCAGCGTAGGGGGGGGACAGAAGAACACTGAAGCTTTCTTT	CASSVGGGQKNTEAFF
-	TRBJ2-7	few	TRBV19	TGTGCCAGTAGTATCTCCGGGACAAAGATCCACGAGCAGTACTTC	CASSISGTKIHEQYF
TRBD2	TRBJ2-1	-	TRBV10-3	TGTGCCATCAGTGATACTAGCGGAAACAATGAGCAGTTCTTC	CAISDTSGNNEQFF
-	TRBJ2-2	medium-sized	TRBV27	TGTGCCAGCAGTTTCCAAAGTGGGTATCAGAACACCGGGGAGCTGTTTTTT	CASSFQSGYQNTGELFF
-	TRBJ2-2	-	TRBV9	TGTGCCAGCAGCGTAGTACCCGCGGGAGGGGAGCTGTTTTTT	CASSVVPAGGELFF
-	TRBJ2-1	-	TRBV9	TGTGCCAGCAGTTTTGGACTCAACAATGAGCAGTTCTTC	CASSFGLNNEQFF
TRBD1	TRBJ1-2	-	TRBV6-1	TGTGCCAGCAGCCCCTCCGGGACAGGGTATGGCTACACCTTC	CASSPSGTGYGYTF
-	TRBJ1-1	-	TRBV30	TGTGCCTGGAGTGGAGCGACCGTGTTAGCTTTCTTT	CAWSGATVLAFF
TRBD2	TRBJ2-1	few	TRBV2	TGTGCCAGCAATGCTGAGCGGGAGGGCTCAAATGAGCAGTTCTTC	CASNAEREGSNEQFF
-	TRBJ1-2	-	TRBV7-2	TGTGCCAGCAGCCCCATGGTGGGCGCCGACTATGGCTACACCTTC	CASSPMVGADYGYTF
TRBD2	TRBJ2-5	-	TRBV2	TGTGCCAGCAGATTAGGGCTAGCGGTGACCCAAGAGACCCAGTACTTC	CASRLGLAVTQETQYF
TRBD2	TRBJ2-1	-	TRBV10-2	TGCGCCAGCAGCACTAGCGGGAGGCCCGGTCGTCTGTACAATGAGCAGTTCTTC	CASSTSGRPGRLYNEQFF
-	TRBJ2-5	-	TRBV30	TGTGCCTGGAGTGGTAGCGGACAAGAGACCCAGTACTTC	CAWSGSGQETQYF
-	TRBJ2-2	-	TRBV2	TGTGCCAGCAGTGAATGGGGACGGACCGGGGAGCTGTTTTTT	CASSEWGRTGELFF
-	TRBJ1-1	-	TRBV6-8	TGTGCCAGCAGTTACGGGTTGGGGGGCAGGGGTGAAGCTTTCTTT	CASSYGLGGRGEAFF
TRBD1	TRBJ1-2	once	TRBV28	TGTGCCAGCAGGGCAGGGGGCCCTAACTATGGCTACACCTTC	CASRAGGPNYGYTF
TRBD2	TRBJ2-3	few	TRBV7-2	TGTGCCAGCAGCCCGACCGGGACTAGCGTTACAGATACGCAGTATTTT	CASSPTGTSVTDTQYF
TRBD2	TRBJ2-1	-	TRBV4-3	TGCGCCAGCAGCCGTGCCCCTCCCGGGACTAGCGGGAGCAATGAGCAGTTCTTC	CASSRAPPGTSGSNEQFF
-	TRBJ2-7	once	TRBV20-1	TGCAGTGCGCAAGACAGGACCGAGCAGTACTTC	CSAQDRTEQYF
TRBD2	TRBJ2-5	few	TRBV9	TGTGCCAGCAGCGCGTATACCGGGACTAGCGATAAGTACCAAGAGACCCAGTACTTC	CASSAYTGTSDKYQETQYF
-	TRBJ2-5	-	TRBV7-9	TGTGCCAGCAGCCCCGAGAGGAATCAAGAGACCCAGTACTTC	CASSPERNQETQYF
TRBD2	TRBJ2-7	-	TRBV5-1	TGCGCCAGCAGCCTGATCGGGACAGCCGGACTAGCGGGAGTCCGCGAGCAGTACTTC	CASSLIGTAGLAGVREQYF
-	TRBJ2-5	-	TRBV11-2	TGTGCCAGCAGCTTAGATATGTCGGGGACCCAGTACTTC	CASSLDMSGTQYF
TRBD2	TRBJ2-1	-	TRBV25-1	TGTGCCAGCAGTGAAACTAGCGTATACAATGAGCAGTTCTTC	CASSETSVYNEQFF
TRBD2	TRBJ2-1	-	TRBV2	TGTGCCAGCAGTCCCTCACTAGCGGGTTATGAGCAGTTCTTC	CASSPSLAGYEQFF
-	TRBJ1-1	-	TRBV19	TGTGCCAGTAGTCCTCATTCAGGGTTCACTGAAGCTTTCTTT	CASSPHSGFTEAFF
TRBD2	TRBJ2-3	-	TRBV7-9	TGTGCCAGCCCGCTGGCGGGAGAAGGGGCAGATACGCAGTATTTT	CASPLAGEGADTQYF
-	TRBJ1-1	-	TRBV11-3	TGTGCCAGCAGTCCATCGGTGGCAGGGCGGAACACTGAAGCTTTCTTT	CASSPSVAGRNTEAFF
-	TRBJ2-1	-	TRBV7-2	TGTGCCAGCCCCAATGAGCAGTTCTTC	CASPNEQFF
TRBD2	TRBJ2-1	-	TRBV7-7	TGTGCCAGCAGCGAATCTAGCGGGAGGGTCAATGAGCAGTTCTTC	CASSESSGRVNEQFF
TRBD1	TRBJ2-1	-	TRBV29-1	TGCAGCGTTAAGGACAGGGGTTCCTACAATGAGCAGTTCTTC	CSVKDRGSYNEQFF
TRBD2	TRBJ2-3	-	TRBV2	TGTGCCAGCAGCTTCACTAGCGGCACAGATACGCAGTATTTT	CASSFTSGTDTQYF
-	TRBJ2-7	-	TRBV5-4	TGTGCCAGCAGCCATACCCAGGGGCGTGAGCAGTACTTC	CASSHTQGREQYF
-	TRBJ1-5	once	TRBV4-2	TGTGCCAGCAGCCAAGATGTGGGAGGGGGGTATCAGCCCCAGCATTTT	CASSQDVGGGYQPQHF
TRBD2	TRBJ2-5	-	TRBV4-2	TGTGCCAGCAGCCGGATTAGCGGGAGGGACCAAGAGACCCAGTACTTC	CASSRISGRDQETQYF
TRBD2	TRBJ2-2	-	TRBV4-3	TGCGCCAGCAGCCGAGCTCCACCCGGGACTAGCGGCGTCACCGGGGAGCTGTTTTTT	CASSRAPPGTSGVTGELFF
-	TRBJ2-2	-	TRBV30	TGTGCCTGGTCCTCGACCAGAACCGGGGAGCTGTTTTTT	CAWSSTRTGELFF
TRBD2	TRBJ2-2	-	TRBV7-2	TGTGCCAGCAGCTTCCAGACTAGCGGGTTGACCGGGGAGCTGTTTTTT	CASSFQTSGLTGELFF
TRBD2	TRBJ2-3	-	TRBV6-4	TGTGCCAGCAGTGAGACTAGCGGGAGCACCAATACGCAGTATTTT	CASSETSGSTNTQYF
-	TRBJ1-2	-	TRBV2	TGTGCCAGCAGGGGGTCGGCCTGGGGCTACACCTTC	CASRGSAWGYTF
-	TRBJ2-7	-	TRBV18	TGTGCCAGCTCACCCCCTGCGGGCTCCTACGAGCAGTACTTC	CASSPPAGSYEQYF
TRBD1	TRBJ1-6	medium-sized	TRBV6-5	TGTGCCAGCAGTTACACAACAGGGGACGATTCACCCCTCCACTTT	CASSYTTGDDSPLHF
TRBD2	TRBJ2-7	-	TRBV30	TGTGCCTGGAGCCTAGCGGGAGGGCCGTACGAGCAGTACTTC	CAWSLAGGPYEQYF
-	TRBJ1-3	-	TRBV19	TGTGCCAGTAGCCCCCGAGCTCAGACCTCTGGAAACACCATATATTTT	CASSPRAQTSGNTIYF
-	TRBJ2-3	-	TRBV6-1	TGTGCCAGCAGTGAATCTTTTGCAGCGCCAGGAAAACCGGGGATCACAGATACGCAGTATTTT	CASSESFAAPGKPGITDTQYF
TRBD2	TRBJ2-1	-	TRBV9	TGTGCCAGCAGCGTAGCTACGAGTAGCGGGAGGAAAACTTACAATGAGCAGTTCTTC	CASSVATSSGRKTYNEQFF
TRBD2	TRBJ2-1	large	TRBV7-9	TGTGCCAGCAGCTTTGCGGGAGTTCCTAATGAGCAGTTCTTC	CASSFAGVPNEQFF